This T cell receptor beta chain was obtained from a study of monozygotic twins with cystic fibrosis. Looked up from germline, CDR1 is MDHEN and CDR2 is SYDVKM. J was trimmed by 0 bases and V by 5 bases; bases with no gene match: 13. This CDR3 comprises 17 residues. Study-wide results and limits: Shared CDR3 numbers were not associated with age, concordance or severity. Nucleotide-identical clonotype sharing was significantly higher within monozygotic CF twin pairs than between unrelated CF individuals.

With respect to this clone: Its antigen is still unknown.

Generated by immunoSEQ multiplex PCR, the TCRdb table keeps only in-frame clones and is missing some. The table shows some 22,000 clones, with 95% to 98% occurring only once. Sequencing used blood. This TCR derives from a girl aged 10-17 years with cystic fibrosis. V gene TRBV28 combines with J gene TRBJ2-7; TRBD2 matches at 7 bases. The CDR3 loop is CASSPLKSGGGSYEQYF. CDR3 nucleotide sequence: TGTGCCAGCAGTCCCCTCAAAAGTGGCGGGGGCTCCTACGAGCAGTACTTC.